This T cell receptor beta chain originates from a study of T cells in Graves' hyperthyroidism and ophthalmopathy. Trimming took off 3 bases at V and 3 bases at J, with 13 bases between the two ends. The germline gives CDR1 DFQATT, CDR2 SNEGSKA (reference sequence). CDR3 size: 14 residues. Researchers amplified the TCR beta CDR3 regions from RNA transcripts. The HTBI set primed first-round TCR CDR3 RT-PCR. TCRdb reprocessed the multiplex PCR reads with MiXCR, giving one entry per CDR3 protein. Altogether under 400,000 distinct CDR3 sequences are present, 15% to 19% being singletons, with the ten largest covering about 27%. Lactation, pregnancy, other autoimmune disease or uncontrolled infection excluded patients. Blood was drawn at first hyperthyroidism diagnosis, before any ophthalmopathy symptoms. The PBMCs studied were ones that came from 8 to 10 ml fresh peripheral blood.

This sequence joins TRBV20-1 and TRBJ2-3; weak D call: TRBD2 (6 bases). Sequencing input: blood. The receptor was derived from a woman aged 18-30 years with Graves' hyperthyroidism that later progressed to Graves' ophthalmopathy. CDR3 sequence reads: CSASGRTDTDTQYF. CDR3 in DNA: TGCAGTGCTAGCGGGAGAACAGATACAGATACGCAGTATTTT.